Listed below are T cell receptor beta chains from one sample, sequenced in a study of blood T cell repertoires in COVID-19. Measured with immunoSEQ multiplex PCR; TCRdb has only the in-frame clones, and not every one. Among approximately 100,000 clones listed, roughly 90% were seen once. Sequencing used peripheral blood. Receptor source: a human donor in a cohort sampled during active COVID-19. Each CDR3 is given with its conserved first and last residue. A D gene is named only where the DNA matches it firmly. Some rows have no size entry. The others give once, few or many, or a class for an expanded clone.

DNA	CDR3	J	D	size	V
TGTGCCAGTAGTATAGGGGGACTAGCGGGGAGGCAAGAGACCCAGTACTTC	CASSIGGLAGRQETQYF	TRBJ2-5	TRBD2	once	TRBV19
TGTGCCAGTAGTATCCGGGACAGCACCCAAGAGACCCAGTACTTC	CASSIRDSTQETQYF	TRBJ2-5	TRBD1	once	TRBV19
TGCAGCGTTGAGCTAGCGGGAGTTGAGCAGTACTTC	CSVELAGVEQYF	TRBJ2-7	TRBD2	.	TRBV29-1
TGTGCCAGCAGTTACTCGAATCGGGGTTCCTACGAGCAGTACTTC	CASSYSNRGSYEQYF	TRBJ2-7	.	.	TRBV6-5
TGTGCCAGCAGTTTGGGTGACATGCTTACGGCTAACTATGGCTACACCTTC	CASSLGDMLTANYGYTF	TRBJ1-2	.	.	TRBV28
TGTGCCAGCAGCTTAGGGACAGCAGGAAACACCATATATTTT	CASSLGTAGNTIYF	TRBJ1-3	.	once	TRBV7-9
TGTGCCTGGGAGGGGGCCACTGAAGCTTTCTTT	CAWEGATEAFF	TRBJ1-1	TRBD1	.	TRBV30
TGTGCCTGGAGTGTACTCGGCGGGAGGGCGTCCTACGAGCAGTACTTC	CAWSVLGGRASYEQYF	TRBJ2-7	TRBD2	.	TRBV30
TGTGCCAGCTCACCACCTAGCAGGGGGCTGGAGACCCAGTACTTC	CASSPPSRGLETQYF	TRBJ2-5	TRBD1	.	TRBV18
TGTGCCAGCAGCTTAGTCACCGGGACTTTCTACGAGCAGTACTTC	CASSLVTGTFYEQYF	TRBJ2-7	.	.	TRBV7-2
TGTGCCAGCTCACCGCCAGGGGGGTATGGCTACACCTTC	CASSPPGGYGYTF	TRBJ1-2	TRBD1	.	TRBV18
TGCGCCAGCAGCCAAGATCACGCAGGGACTGAAGCTTTCTTT	CASSQDHAGTEAFF	TRBJ1-1	.	.	TRBV4-1
TGCGCCAGCAGCCAAGATTTCGCGGGGAACTCCTACGAGCAGTACTTC	CASSQDFAGNSYEQYF	TRBJ2-7	.	.	TRBV4-3
TGTGCCAGCAGCTTCGGGGGACAGGGGAATGGCTACACCTTC	CASSFGGQGNGYTF	TRBJ1-2	TRBD1	.	TRBV7-8
TGTGCCAGCAGCTTGGGCGGGAGGAGCTCTGGAAACACCATATATTTT	CASSLGGRSSGNTIYF	TRBJ1-3	.	.	TRBV5-4
TGTGCCAGCAGTTACCTAAGACAGGGGAGTAACTATGGCTACACCTTC	CASSYLRQGSNYGYTF	TRBJ1-2	TRBD1	.	TRBV6-5
TGTGCCAGCAGCGTAGGCGGGGGCCCATACAATGAGCAGTTCTTC	CASSVGGGPYNEQFF	TRBJ2-1	.	medium-sized	TRBV9
TGTGCCAGCTCACCACCGATGCGCGACGAGCAGTACTTC	CASSPPMRDEQYF	TRBJ2-7	.	.	TRBV18
TGCGCCAGCAGCCAATATAGCGGGATCTTAAATGAGCAGTTCTTC	CASSQYSGILNEQFF	TRBJ2-1	TRBD2	.	TRBV4-1
TGTGCCACCAGCCGGACAGATTCATACGAGCAGTACTTC	CATSRTDSYEQYF	TRBJ2-7	.	.	TRBV15
TGTGCCAGCAGTTTAGATGGCCATGAGCAGTTCTTC	CASSLDGHEQFF	TRBJ2-1	.	.	TRBV11-1
TGTGCCAGTAGTATTTTCGGTCAAGAAGGGGGTTCTTCACCCCTCCACTTT	CASSIFGQEGGSSPLHF	TRBJ1-6	.	.	TRBV19
TGTGCCAGCAGGAGGTCAGGGGTCTATGGCTACACCTTC	CASRRSGVYGYTF	TRBJ1-2	.	once	TRBV28
TGTGCCAGCAGCTTAGTAAGCACCCTCCTAACTAATGAAAAACTGTTTTTT	CASSLVSTLLTNEKLFF	TRBJ1-4	.	.	TRBV11-3
TGTGCCAGTAGTATCTTAGGGCCAGGGGGAGAGACCCAGTACTTC	CASSILGPGGETQYF	TRBJ2-5	TRBD1	once	TRBV19
TGTGCCAGCAGCGGGGGGGGACTCAAGCAGTATTTT	CASSGGGLKQYF	TRBJ2-3	TRBD2	.	TRBV9
TGTGCCAGCAGCCCTCCCGGGGGGTACAATGAGCAGTTCTTC	CASSPPGGYNEQFF	TRBJ2-1	TRBD2	.	TRBV9
TGTGCCAGCAGCAGAGGACAGGGCGGGAACACTGAAGCTTTCTTT	CASSRGQGGNTEAFF	TRBJ1-1	TRBD1	once	TRBV7-9
TGTGCCAGCACTGACAGTCGCACTGAAGCTTTCTTT	CASTDSRTEAFF	TRBJ1-1	.	.	TRBV28
TGCGCCAGCAGCTTTACTAGCGGGATCTACAATGAGCAGTTCTTC	CASSFTSGIYNEQFF	TRBJ2-1	TRBD2	.	TRBV5-1
TGTGCCAGCGGGGTAATCACAGGGCCTATATTCAATGAGCAGTTCTTC	CASGVITGPIFNEQFF	TRBJ2-1	.	once	TRBV7-2
TGTGCCAGCTCCCTCTCGGTAGGGCAGGGGAACGAGCAGTACTTC	CASSLSVGQGNEQYF	TRBJ2-7	.	once	TRBV18
TGTGCCAGTAGTCCGAGCCGGGGGGCCACAGATACGCAGTATTTT	CASSPSRGATDTQYF	TRBJ2-3	.	.	TRBV19
TGTGCCAGCAGCTTAAGGCAGGGTAACTATGGCTACACCTTC	CASSLRQGNYGYTF	TRBJ1-2	.	.	TRBV7-9
TGTGCCAGCAGTTCCAACTATAATTCACCCCTCCACTTT	CASSSNYNSPLHF	TRBJ1-6	.	.	TRBV27
TGTGCCAGCAAAAAAGTTGGCGGGAACGACGAGCAGTACTTC	CASKKVGGNDEQYF	TRBJ2-7	.	once	TRBV7-2
TGTGCGAGCCACAGCGGGAGGGCCTTGTCCGGGGAGCTGTTTTTT	CASHSGRALSGELFF	TRBJ2-2	TRBD2	.	TRBV28
TGTGCCAGCAGTGCTCAAGCGTACTCCTACGAGCAGTACTTC	CASSAQAYSYEQYF	TRBJ2-7	.	.	TRBV2
TGTGCCAGCAGCCCGGGGGGGGGAGAAAAACTGTTTTTT	CASSPGGGEKLFF	TRBJ1-4	.	.	TRBV5-4
TGTGCCAGCAGCCCCAGTTCGACAGGGATCTTGACTAGGGAAAACACCATATATTTT	CASSPSSTGILTRENTIYF	TRBJ1-3	TRBD1	.	TRBV7-2
TGCAGCGTTGAAGGTTCCCAGGGTGCATACGAGCAGTACTTC	CSVEGSQGAYEQYF	TRBJ2-7	.	.	TRBV29-1
TGTGCCACCAGCAGAGACCCGGGACAGATATATTCCACTGAAGCTTTCTTT	CATSRDPGQIYSTEAFF	TRBJ1-1	TRBD1	.	TRBV15
TGTGCCAGCACTCCGGACAGCATCGCCTACAATGAGCAGTTCTTC	CASTPDSIAYNEQFF	TRBJ2-1	.	.	TRBV7-2
TGTGCCAGCAGCTTAGCCGGGGTAGCTGAGACCCAGTACTTC	CASSLAGVAETQYF	TRBJ2-5	.	.	TRBV7-2
TGTGCTAGCAGCTTAGGTCTACTAGCCCAAGAGACCCAGTACTTC	CASSLGLLAQETQYF	TRBJ2-5	.	once	TRBV7-7
TGTGCCACGGGACAGAGCTCCTACAATGAGCAGTTCTTC	CATGQSSYNEQFF	TRBJ2-1	TRBD1	.	TRBV2
TGTGCCAGCAGTGAAGAGTTTGCGGGGGGGTTAGAGACCCAGTACTTC	CASSEEFAGGLETQYF	TRBJ2-5	TRBD2	.	TRBV2
TGTGCCTGGAGTGAAAGACTCTACAGGGGGCCACTCTCTGGAAACACCATATATTTT	CAWSERLYRGPLSGNTIYF	TRBJ1-3	TRBD1	.	TRBV30
TGTGCCAGCAGTTCCGTCCTGTCGGGCACCATATATTTT	CASSSVLSGTIYF	TRBJ1-3	.	.	TRBV27
TGCGCCAGCAGCCAGGGGACTAGCGGGGGGGAGCAGTTCTTC	CASSQGTSGGEQFF	TRBJ2-1	TRBD2	.	TRBV4-3
TGTGCCAGCAGCCGACAGGGGATGAGGTACGAGCAGTACTTC	CASSRQGMRYEQYF	TRBJ2-7	TRBD1	.	TRBV5-6